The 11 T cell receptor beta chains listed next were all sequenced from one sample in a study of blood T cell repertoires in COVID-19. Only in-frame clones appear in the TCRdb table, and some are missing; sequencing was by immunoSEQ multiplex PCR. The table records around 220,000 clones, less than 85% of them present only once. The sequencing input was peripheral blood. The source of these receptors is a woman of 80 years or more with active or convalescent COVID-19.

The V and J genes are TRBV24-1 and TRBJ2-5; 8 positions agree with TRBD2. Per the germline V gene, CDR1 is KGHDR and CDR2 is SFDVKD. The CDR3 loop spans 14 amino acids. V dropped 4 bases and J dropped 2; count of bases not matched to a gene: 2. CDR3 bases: TGTGCCACCAGTGACGGGGGGGCACAAGAGACCCAGTACTTC. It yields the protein CATSDGGAQETQYF.

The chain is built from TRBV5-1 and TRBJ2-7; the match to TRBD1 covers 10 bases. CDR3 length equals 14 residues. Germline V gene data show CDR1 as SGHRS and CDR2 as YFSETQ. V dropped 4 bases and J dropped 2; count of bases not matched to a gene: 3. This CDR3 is CASSRGQGPYEQYF. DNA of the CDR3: TGCGCCAGCAGCCGGGGACAGGGGCCCTACGAGCAGTACTTC.

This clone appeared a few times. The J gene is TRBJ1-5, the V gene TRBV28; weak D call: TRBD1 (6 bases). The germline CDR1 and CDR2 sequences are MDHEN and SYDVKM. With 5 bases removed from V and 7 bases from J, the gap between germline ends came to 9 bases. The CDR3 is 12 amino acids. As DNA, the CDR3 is TGTGCCAGCAGTCGGACAGAACAGCCCCAGCATTTT. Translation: CASSRTEQPQHF.

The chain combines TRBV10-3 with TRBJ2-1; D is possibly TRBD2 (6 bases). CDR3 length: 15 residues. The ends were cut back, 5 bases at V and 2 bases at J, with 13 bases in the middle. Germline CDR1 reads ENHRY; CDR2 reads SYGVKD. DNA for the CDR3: TGTGCCATCAGTTCTATCGGGGGACCCTACAATGAGCAGTTCTTC. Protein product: CAISSIGGPYNEQFF.

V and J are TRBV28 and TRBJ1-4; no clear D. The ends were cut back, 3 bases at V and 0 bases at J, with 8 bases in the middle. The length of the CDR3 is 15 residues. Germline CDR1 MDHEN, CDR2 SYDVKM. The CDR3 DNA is TGTGCCAGCAGTTTTCCTTCCGCAACTAATGAAAAACTGTTTTTT. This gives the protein CASSFPSATNEKLFF.

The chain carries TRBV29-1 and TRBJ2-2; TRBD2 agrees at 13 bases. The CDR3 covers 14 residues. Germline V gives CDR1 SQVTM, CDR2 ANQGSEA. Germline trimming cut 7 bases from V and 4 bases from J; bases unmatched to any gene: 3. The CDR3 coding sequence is TGCAGCGCCGGGACTAGCGGGACCACCGGGGAGCTGTTTTTT. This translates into CSAGTSGTTGELFF.

CDR3 nucleotide sequence: TGTGCCAGCAGTGAACTCACTAGCGGTTTATACGAGCAGTACTTC. Translating gives CASSELTSGLYEQYF. The V call is TRBV2, the J call TRBJ2-7, with 8 bases fitting TRBD2. The CDR3 consists of 15 residues. J gave up 4 bases and V 2 bases, and 7 bases lay outside the gene matches. Germline CDR1 is SNHLY and CDR2 is FYNNEI.

The CDR3 loop reads CASSQDRNYGYTF. The CDR3 region has the DNA TGCGCCAGCAGCCAAGACAGGAACTATGGCTACACCTTC. This chain joins TRBV4-1 and TRBJ1-2; D is unclear. V lost 0 bases, J lost 2 bases, and 4 bases lay in between. The CDR3 has 13 amino acids. Germline V CDR1 and CDR2: MGHRA, YSYEKL.

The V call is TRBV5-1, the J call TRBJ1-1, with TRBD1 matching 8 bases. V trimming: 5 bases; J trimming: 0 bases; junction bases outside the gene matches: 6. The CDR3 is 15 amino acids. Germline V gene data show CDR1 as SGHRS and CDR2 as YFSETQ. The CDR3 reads CASRGQGGVNTEAFF. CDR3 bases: TGCGCCAGCAGAGGACAGGGCGGAGTGAACACTGAAGCTTTCTTT.

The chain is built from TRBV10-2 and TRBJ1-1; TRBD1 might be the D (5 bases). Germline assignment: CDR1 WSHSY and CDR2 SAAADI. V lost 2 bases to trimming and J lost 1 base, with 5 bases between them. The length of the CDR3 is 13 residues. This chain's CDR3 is CASSEGQNTEAFF. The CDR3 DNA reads TGCGCCAGCAGTGAGGGACAGAACACTGAAGCTTTCTTT.

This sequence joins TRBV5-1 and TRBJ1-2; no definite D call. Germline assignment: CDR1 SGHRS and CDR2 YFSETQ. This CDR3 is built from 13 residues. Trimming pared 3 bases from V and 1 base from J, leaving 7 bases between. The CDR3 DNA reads TGCGCCAGCAGCTCAGGTGGTAACTATGGCTACACCTTC. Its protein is CASSSGGNYGYTF.